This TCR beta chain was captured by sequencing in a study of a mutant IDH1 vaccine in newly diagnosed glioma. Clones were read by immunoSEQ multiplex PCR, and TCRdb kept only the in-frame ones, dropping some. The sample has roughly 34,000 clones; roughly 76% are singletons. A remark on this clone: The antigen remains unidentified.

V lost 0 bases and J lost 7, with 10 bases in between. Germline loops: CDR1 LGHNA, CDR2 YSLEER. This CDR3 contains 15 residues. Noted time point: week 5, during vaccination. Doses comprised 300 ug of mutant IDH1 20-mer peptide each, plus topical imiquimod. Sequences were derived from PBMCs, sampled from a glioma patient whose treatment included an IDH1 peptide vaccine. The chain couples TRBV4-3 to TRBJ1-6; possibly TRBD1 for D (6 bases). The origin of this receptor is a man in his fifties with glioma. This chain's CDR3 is CASSQDQGYNSPLHF. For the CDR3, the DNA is TGCGCCAGCAGCCAAGATCAGGGGTACAATTCACCCCTCCACTTT.